This T cell receptor (beta chain) was recorded in a study of metastatic and nonmetastatic thyroid tumors. As for the study in general: Samples came from malignant and benign thyroid patients, and repertoires were compared across blood and tumor or nodule tissue.

Every patient underwent thyroid surgery untreated. Findings of the study overall: Patients with malignant thyroid tumors reportedly had significantly higher TCR beta diversity than those with benign nodules, in blood and tumor.

MiXCR re-clonotyped the PCR reads for TCRdb. This sample has 15,000 to 19,000 clones, with roughly 3.5% found just once. This clone appeared a few times. Its antigen is currently unknown. This CDR3 is 11 amino acids long. The V end was cut by 6 bases, the J end by 6 bases, with 8 bases between. Germline V gives CDR1 MNHEY, CDR2 SVGEGT. The genes are TRBV6-2 or TRBV6-3 and TRBJ1-2; no clear D. Material: tumor tissue. This TCR was sampled from a female donor with papillary thyroid cancer or a benign thyroid nodule (not recorded which). Some clones in this sample may be carry-over from other donors' samples. In DNA form, the CDR3 reads TGTGCCAGCAGCCGAGTCAATGGCTACACCTTC. It codes for CASSRVNGYTF.